A single sample is the source of the 16 T cell receptor beta chains below, sequenced in a study of tumor and adjacent non-tumor tissue in lung cancer. The library came from three nested PCR rounds adapted from ARM-PCR protocols. TCRdb ran MiXCR on the multiplex PCR reads and lists one entry per CDR3 protein. There are 98,000 or so distinct CDR3 sequences in the sample; 80% occur only once, and around 30% lies in the top ten. RNA was extracted from bulk tissue without any cell sorting. Distant lung tissue was collected more than 3 cm away from the tumor edge. Sequencing input: distant non-tumor lung tissue. The receptors were gathered from a man aged 55 to 70 with small cell lung cancer.

This clonotype is a singleton in its sample. Germline is not matched at one junction end, which may reflect a read error. This chain links TRBV4-2 with TRBJ2-3; TRBD1 or TRBD2 may be the D gene (5 bases each). This CDR3 is built from 15 residues. Germline CDR1 reads LGHNA; CDR2 reads YNFKEQ. As DNA, the CDR3 is TGTTCCAGCAGCCAAGACTGGGGGAGCCAAGATACACAGTATTTT. Residues: CSSSQDWGSQDTQYF.

Remarks on this clonotype: A junction end diverges from the germline sequence, so it may reflect a read error. The chain couples TRBV4-2 to TRBJ1-5; D perhaps matches TRBD1 (5 bases). This CDR3 spans 16 amino acids. Per germline, CDR1 LGHNA and CDR2 YNFKEQ. In DNA form, the CDR3 reads TGTGCCAACAGCCTAGCCGGGATAGGGGATACTCAGTCCCAGCATTTT. It specifies CANSLAGIGDTQSQHF.

A note on this clonotype: It may be a read error: a sequence one base away is much more abundant. The V call is TRBV5-1, the J call TRBJ1-5; D remains unclear. Germline CDR1 is SGHRS and CDR2 is YFSETQ. The CDR3 extends over 15 amino acids. The CDR3, as DNA: TGCGCCAGCAACTTGGGTGGCCACCCCAATCAGCCCCAGCATTTT. Translated, it gives CASNLGGHPNQPQHF.

Remarks on this clonotype: A read error may produce the germline difference seen at one junction end. The chain has TRBV29-1 and TRBJ2-7; D might be TRBD1 (6 bases). CDR3 length: 12 amino acids. CDR1 SQVTM and CDR2 ANQGSEA come from the germline V gene. For the CDR3, the DNA is TGCGGCGCCCGGGACATCTCCTACAAGCAGTACTTC. This translates into CGARDISYKQYF.

This clonotype was recorded once. One junction end disagrees with the germline gene, perhaps due to a read error. J is TRBJ2-5 and V is TRBV29-1, with TRBD1 matching 7 bases. CDR3 length equals 13 residues. Per the germline V gene, CDR1 is SQVTM and CDR2 is ANQGSEA. The CDR3 region has the DNA TGCAGCCTTGAAAGGGGGCCAGAAGAGACCCAATACTTC. It codes for CSLERGPEETQYF.

This clonotype showed up just once. The chain uses TRBV11-2 and TRBJ1-3; no reliable D call. The length of the CDR3 is 16 residues. V lost 1 base and J lost 0, with 10 bases in between. Germline-derived CDR1 and CDR2 are SGHAT and FQNNGV. The CDR3: CASSLAGPFSGNTIYF. The CDR3, as DNA: TGTGCCAGCAGCTTAGCGGGCCCTTTCTCTGGAAACACCATATATTTT.

Worth noting for this clonotype: Because it lacks the conserved phenylalanine or tryptophan at the end, this CDR3 is likely a read error. The V gene is TRBV5-5, the J gene TRBJ2-7, with 7 bases lining up with TRBD1. This CDR3 contains 14 residues. Germline V gene sequence: CDR1 SGHKS, CDR2 YYEKEE (reference sequence). V was clipped by 8 bases and J by 3 bases; unmatched bases: 11. CDR3 DNA: TGTGCCAGTAGCCCGGGACAGCATCTCTACGAGCAGTACATC. Its protein product is CASSPGQHLYEQYI.

Turning to this clonotype: Mismatch with germline at one junction end may stem from a read error. This chain's CDR3 is CASNLEWNTETFF. CDR3 nucleotides: TGTGCCAGCAACTTAGAGTGGAACACTGAAACTTTCTTT. The chain recombines TRBV11-3 with TRBJ1-1; D remains unclear. The CDR3 sequence is 13 residues long. The germline V gene encodes CDR1 SGHNT and CDR2 YENEEA.

With regard to this clonotype: Because the CDR3 is missing its conserved closing phenylalanine or tryptophan, this is likely a read error. The rearrangement joins TRBV10-2 to TRBJ2-6; the match to TRBD2 covers 8 bases. CDR3 length equals 20 residues. Germline V gene data show CDR1 as WSHSY and CDR2 as SAAADI. CDR3 nucleotide sequence: TGCGCCAACAGTGAGTCGGGTACTAGCGGTACCCGCTCTGGGGCCAACGTCCTGACTGTC. It codes for CANSESGTSGTRSGANVLTV.

As regards this clonotype: One end of the junction does not line up with germline, which may come from a read error. This chain connects TRBV11-2 to TRBJ2-3; the D gene is possibly TRBD2 (6 bases). The germline V gene encodes CDR1 SGHAT and CDR2 FQNNGV. This CDR3 spans 14 amino acids. This CDR3 reads CARSLMGEADTQYF. The CDR3 bases are TGTGCCAGAAGCTTAATGGGGGAGGCAGATACGCAGTATTTT.

Concerning this clonotype: An end of the junction differs from the germline gene, which may be a read error. This chain links TRBV4-2 with TRBJ2-2, with 9 bases lining up with TRBD2. CDR3 length equals 17 residues. CDR1 is LGHNA, CDR2 YNFKEQ, per germline. CDR3: CARSEGASGTHTAELFF. The CDR3 DNA reads as TGTGCCAGAAGCGAAGGAGCTAGCGGGACCCACACCGCGGAGCTGTTTTTT.

The J gene is TRBJ2-7, the V gene TRBV29-1; weak D call: TRBD2 (5 bases). Trimming removed 7 bases at V and 3 bases at J, with 13 bases between. Germline V CDR1 and CDR2: SQVTM, ANQGSEA. The CDR3 length is 12 residues. As DNA, the CDR3 is TGCAGCGCCCGGGATACTTACTACGAGCAGTACTTC. Translating gives CSARDTYYEQYF.

The J gene is TRBJ2-2, the V gene TRBV4-2; D unclear. The CDR3 is made up of 14 amino acids. Per germline, CDR1 LGHNA and CDR2 YNFKEQ. V was pared by 8 bases and J by 6 bases, with 16 bases between. CDR3 nucleotides: TGTGCCAGCGTGGCTACCGGGTCTTCCGGGGAGCTGTTTTTT. Translated, it gives CASVATGSSGELFF.

The rearrangement joins TRBV4-1 to TRBJ1-2; D is ambiguous. Germline lookup yields CDR1 MGHRA and CDR2 YSYEKL. The V end was cut by 0 bases, the J end by 2 bases, with 10 bases between. This CDR3 has 15 amino acids. The CDR3 DNA sequence: TGCGCCAGCAGCCAAGACCAACAGTGGAACTATGGCTACACCTTC. Translated: CASSQDQQWNYGYTF.

The chain recombines TRBV7-8 with TRBJ2-2; D perhaps matches TRBD2 (6 bases). Trimming removed 6 bases from V and 2 bases from J, with 16 bases in between. CDR3 length: 16 amino acids. The germline V gene encodes CDR1 SGHVS and CDR2 FQNEAQ. For the CDR3, the DNA is TGTGCCAGCAGTCCCGAGACTAGTCATAACACCGGGGAGCTGTTTTTT. Translating it yields CASSPETSHNTGELFF.

The chain joins TRBV29-1 to TRBJ2-5, with D perhaps TRBD2 (6 bases). Germline CDR1 and CDR2: SQVTM and ANQGSEA. The CDR3 sequence is 13 residues long. V was pared by 7 bases and J by 14 bases, with 26 bases between. The CDR3 DNA is TGCAGCGGAACAGCGGGCGCTATGGAGACGCATTACTTC. Translated: CSGTAGAMETHYF. The variable domain in full, completed from reference TRBV29-1 and TRBJ2-5, reads SAVISQKPSRDICQRGTSLTIQCQVDSQVTMMFWYRQQPGQSLTLIATANQGSEATYESGFVIDKFPISRPNLTFSTLTVSNMSPEDSSIYLCSGTAGAMETHYFGPGTRLLVL.